These 27 T cell receptor beta chains were all obtained from the same sample, sequenced in a study of T-cell memory formation after mild COVID-19 (dated by TCRdb to the early 2020s). Library prep was done by 5' RACE. TCRdb names Illumina NovaSeq 6000 as the instrument used. TCRdb's own reprocessing of the public reads used fastp at Q25 and MiXCR and kept productive beta chains. When rows share a CDR3 protein, they turn into one entry using the most common DNA and genes. Counted in this sample were 250,000 to 300,000 distinct CDR3 sequences; more than 15% of them appeared once. The top ten clones comprise roughly 20% of the sample. Sequenced material: PBMCs or a T cell subset sorted from them (not recorded which). These TCRs come from a man aged 18-30 years who had mild COVID-19 (a few samples of this study predate the infection). The sample titles of this study are shuffled in the database, so cell type and time point are left out; the donor was told from shared clones.

This clonotype was seen more than once but under ten times. V and J are TRBV4-3 and TRBJ1-6; D is possibly TRBD1 (6 bases). Germline lookup yields CDR1 LGHNA and CDR2 YSLEER. Trimming left V 0 bases short and J 5 bases short, with 14 bases between. The CDR3 extends over 17 amino acids. The CDR3 nucleotides read TGCGCCAGCAGCCAAGAAGGGGGGTTTCGGGATAATTCACCCCTCCACTTT. Its protein product is CASSQEGGFRDNSPLHF.

This clonotype was counted a few times. This chain joins TRBV25-1 and TRBJ2-1; D uncertain. Trimming shortened V by 2 bases and J by 7 bases, and 12 bases separated the two germline ends. CDR1 is MGHDK, CDR2 SYGVNS, per germline. CDR3 length: 14 amino acids. The CDR3 sequence is CASSEGLGRNEQFF. CDR3 in DNA: TGTGCCAGCAGTGAAGGGTTAGGGCGGAATGAGCAGTTCTTC. The whole variable domain, filled in from reference TRBV25-1 and TRBJ2-1, reads EADIYQTPRYLVIGTGKKITLECSQTMGHDKMYWYQQDPGMELHLIHYSYGVNSTEKGDLSSESTVSRIRTEHFPLTLESARPSHTSQYLCASSEGLGRNEQFFGPGTRLTVL.

This clonotype was recorded a few times. The J gene is TRBJ1-2, the V gene TRBV12-3 or TRBV12-4; D unresolved. The CDR3 extends over 14 amino acids. Trimming took 3 bases from V and 8 from J, leaving 16 bases between them. The CDR3 loop reads CASSFGYIPGGYTF. Written as DNA, the CDR3 is TGTGCCAGCAGTTTTGGTTACATACCGGGGGGCTACACCTTC.

In this sample, this clonotype turned up a few times. The V gene is TRBV5-6, the J gene TRBJ1-1; the D is unclear. V was clipped by 3 bases and J by 4 bases, with 19 bases between them. Per germline, CDR1 SGHDT and CDR2 YYEEEE. The CDR3 contains 16 residues. Written as DNA, the CDR3 is TGTGCCAGCAGCTCGGTGGGGTTCATCGGGAGCACTGAAGCTTTCTTT. Translation: CASSSVGFIGSTEAFF.

The gene calls are TRBV10-3 and TRBJ2-7; 9 nucleotides agree with TRBD1. The CDR3 is 13 residues long. Germline values: CDR1 ENHRY, CDR2 SYGVKD. V lost 10 bases, J lost 5 bases, and 9 bases stayed unmatched. The CDR3 coding sequence is TGTGCCACCAGGGGACAGGGTGGGGACGAGCAGTACGTC. Translating gives CATRGQGGDEQYV.

This clonotype was detected ten times or more. V and J are TRBV11-2 and TRBJ2-5; a weak D match, TRBD1 (5 bases). Germline loops: CDR1 SGHAT, CDR2 FQNNGV. With 5 bases removed from V and 1 base from J, the gap between germline ends came to 17 bases. The CDR3 contains 16 residues. The CDR3 DNA is TGTGCCAGCAGCCCCTGGGGCAGGGCCACCCAAGAGACCCAGTACTTC. Translated, it gives CASSPWGRATQETQYF.

Many counts were recorded for this clonotype. The rearrangement joins TRBV5-5 to TRBJ1-3, with 12 bases fitting TRBD1. Germline V gene data show CDR1 as SGHKS and CDR2 as YYEKEE (reference sequence). V shed 5 bases and J 4 bases; nucleotides not matched to a gene: 7. This CDR3 region has 16 residues. The CDR3 sequence is CASRPGQGAQGNTIYF. CDR3 nucleotides: TGTGCCAGCAGACCGGGACAGGGGGCGCAGGGAAACACCATATATTTT.

The V gene is TRBV4-1, the J gene TRBJ2-3, with TRBD2 matching 9 bases. J gave up 5 bases and V 0 bases, and 6 bases lay outside the gene matches. Germline CDR1 MGHRA, CDR2 YSYEKL. The CDR3 totals 16 residues. The CDR3 protein is CASSQEPGLAGDTQYF. CDR3 nucleotides: TGCGCCAGCAGCCAAGAACCGGGACTAGCTGGAGATACGCAGTATTTT.

This clonotype was observed a few times. The V and J genes are TRBV9 and TRBJ2-3; no firm D call. V gave up 6 bases and J gave up 5 bases, with 10 bases separating them. CDR1 SGDLS and CDR2 YYNGEE come from the germline V gene. The CDR3 contains 12 residues. CDR3 coding DNA: TGTGCCAGCACCCCTGTTGGAGATACGCAGTATTTT. It specifies CASTPVGDTQYF. Filled out from reference TRBV9 and TRBJ2-3, the complete variable domain reads DSGVTQTPKHLITATGQRVTLRCSPRSGDLSVYWYQQSLDQGLQFLIQYYNGEERAKGNILERFSAQQFPDLHSELNLSSLELGDSALYFCASTPVGDTQYFGPGTRLTVL.

The chain carries TRBV7-6 and TRBJ1-6; 7 nucleotides agree with TRBD1. The CDR3 is made up of 17 amino acids. V dropped 2 bases and J dropped 5; count of bases not matched to a gene: 9. Germline CDR1 reads SGHVS; CDR2 reads FNYEAQ. The CDR3 region has the DNA TGTGCCAGCAGCTTACGAGGGGGCGCCGGGAATAATTCACCCCTCCACTTT. Protein sequence: CASSLRGGAGNNSPLHF. The whole variable domain, remainder taken from reference TRBV7-6 and TRBJ1-6, is GAGVSQSPRYKVTKRGQDVALRCDPISGHVSLYWYRQALGQGPEFLTYFNYEAQQDKSGLPNDRFSAERPEGSISTLTIQRTEQRDSAMYRCASSLRGGAGNNSPLHFGNGTRLTVT.

The chain uses TRBV6-5 and TRBJ2-3, with D uncertain. CDR1 is MNHEY and CDR2 is SVGAGI in the germline V gene. Trimming stripped 6 bases from V and 8 bases from J, with 12 bases between. CDR3 length: 12 residues. CDR3 amino acids: CASSTEVGTQYF. As DNA, the CDR3 is TGTGCCAGCAGCACCGAGGTCGGTACGCAGTATTTT.

The genes are TRBV28 and TRBJ2-7, with TRBD2 identical over 10 bases. The J segment lost 5 bases and the V segment lost 2 bases, leaving 3 bases of the junction unmatched. CDR1 is MDHEN, CDR2 SYDVKM, per germline. The CDR3 is 14 residues long. CDR3 in DNA: TGTGCCAGCAGTTTACTCCTAGCGGGGGACGAGCAGTACGTC. It is translated as CASSLLLAGDEQYV.

This clonotype was detected a few times. This chain links TRBV3-1 with TRBJ1-2; D may be TRBD1 (5 bases). Trimming shortened V by 2 bases and J by 4 bases, and 8 bases separated the two germline ends. Germline V lookup: CDR1 LGHDT, CDR2 YNNKEL (reference sequence). The CDR3 contains 13 residues. The CDR3 reads CASSQQGGYGYTF. The CDR3 DNA reads TGTGCCAGCAGCCAACAGGGAGGCTATGGCTACACCTTC.

V gene TRBV7-6 combines with J gene TRBJ2-5, with D unresolved. Trimming removed 1 base from V and 6 bases from J, with 9 bases in between. The germline V gene encodes CDR1 SGHVS and CDR2 FNYEAQ. The CDR3 length is 13 residues. DNA for the CDR3: TGTGCCAGCAGCTTAGTAGTCCCCCAGACCCAGTACTTC. Amino acid sequence: CASSLVVPQTQYF.

There are a few counts of this clonotype. The chain is built from TRBV6-5 and TRBJ2-1; D is possibly TRBD2 (5 bases). V lost 7 bases to trimming and J lost 0 bases, with 13 bases between them. Germline CDR1 reads MNHEY; CDR2 reads SVGAGI. This CDR3 spans 15 amino acids. The CDR3 sequence is CASTNGDPSYNEQFF. In DNA, the CDR3 is TGTGCCAGCACCAACGGGGATCCCTCCTACAATGAGCAGTTCTTC.

In this sample, this clonotype turned up a few times. This rearrangement joins TRBV4-1 to TRBJ1-6; D remains unclear. The V and J ends lost 4 bases and 7 bases respectively, with 14 bases between them. The CDR3 length is 15 residues. CDR1 and CDR2 from the germline V gene are MGHRA and YSYEKL. CDR3: CASSRTVDWNSPLHF. The CDR3 nucleotides read TGCGCCAGCAGCCGTACAGTGGACTGGAATTCACCCCTCCACTTT.

The rearrangement uses TRBV5-1 and TRBJ2-7, with D perhaps TRBD1 (6 bases). The CDR3 runs 14 residues. Looked up from germline, CDR1 is SGHRS and CDR2 is YFSETQ. Trimming removed 4 bases at V and 4 bases at J, with 15 bases between. The CDR3 DNA reads as TGCGCCAGCAGCGAGACAGGTGGGATGTACGAGCAGTACTTC. It translates to CASSETGGMYEQYF.

V gene TRBV10-2 combines with J gene TRBJ1-4; perhaps TRBD1 as D (5 bases). V was pared by 7 bases and J by 5 bases, with 11 bases between. The CDR3 loop spans 13 amino acids. The germline gives CDR1 WSHSY, CDR2 SAAADI. The CDR3 DNA follows: TGCGCCAGCAAGGGGCAGTCGAATGAAAAACTGTTTTTT. Residues: CASKGQSNEKLFF.

The J gene is TRBJ2-1, the V gene TRBV7-7, with D maybe TRBD2 (5 bases). The CDR3 spans 12 residues. V lost 5 bases and J 9 bases, leaving 11 bases between the germline ends. The germline gives CDR1 SSHAT, CDR2 FNYEAQ (reference sequence). This chain's CDR3 is CASSEDLGEQFF. The CDR3 nucleotides are TGTGCCAGCAGCGAGGACTTGGGTGAGCAGTTCTTC.

This CDR3 is CASSLSAGAGNTEAFF. The CDR3 DNA sequence: TGTGCCAGCAGCTTAAGTGCAGGGGCGGGGAACACTGAAGCTTTCTTT. The chain joins TRBV7-3 to TRBJ1-1; D perhaps matches TRBD1 (6 bases). Deletions cut 1 base from V and 1 base from J, with 13 bases between. Germline loops: CDR1 SGHTA, CDR2 FQGTGA. The CDR3 consists of 16 residues.

This clonotype was counted ten times or more. J is TRBJ2-5 and V is TRBV11-3; D not resolved. CDR3 length: 15 residues. CDR1 is SGHNT, CDR2 YENEEA, per germline. Between the trimmed V and J ends, which lost 0 bases and 2 bases, there was a span of 10 bases. The CDR3 DNA sequence: TGTGCCAGCAGCTTAGATCTCGCTAAGCAAGAGACCCAGTACTTC. This encodes CASSLDLAKQETQYF.

This clonotype was found many times. V and J are TRBV7-9 and TRBJ2-1; 15 bases fit TRBD2. Germline CDR1 is SEHNR and CDR2 is FQNEAQ (reference sequence). Trimming removed 3 bases from V and 9 bases from J; junction bases left unmatched: 6. The CDR3 is 16 amino acids. The CDR3 DNA reads TGTGCCAGCAGCTTCGGACTAGCGGGGGGGCAGAGTGAGCAGTTCTTC. Translated, it gives CASSFGLAGGQSEQFF.

The J gene is TRBJ1-6, the V gene TRBV20-1, with D unclear. V dropped 3 bases and J dropped 7 bases, with 10 bases sitting between them. Germline CDR1 and CDR2: DFQATT and SNEGSKA (reference sequence). The CDR3 consists of 13 residues. CDR3 protein: CSASKTENSPLHF. The CDR3 region has the DNA TGCAGTGCTAGTAAGACCGAAAATTCACCCCTCCACTTT.

This clonotype came up a few times. V and J are TRBV5-1 and TRBJ2-3; 7 bases map to TRBD2. From germline, CDR1 is SGHRS and CDR2 YFSETQ. This CDR3 is 16 amino acids long. V dropped 4 bases and J dropped 7; count of bases not matched to a gene: 15. In DNA, the CDR3 is TGCGCCAGCAGCCCCCTGATTGGGGTCGGGGGGAATACGCAGTATTTT. Translation: CASSPLIGVGGNTQYF.

This clonotype appeared many times. V gene TRBV7-2 combines with J gene TRBJ2-2; D remains ambiguous. V lost 5 bases and J lost 6, with 10 bases in between. The CDR3 covers 13 residues. From germline, CDR1 is SGHTA and CDR2 FQGNSA. CDR3 bases: TGTGCCAGCAGCCTATTTACCGCCGGGGAGCTGTTTTTT. Translation: CASSLFTAGELFF. Full variable domain (rest looked up from reference TRBV7-2 and TRBJ2-2): GAGVSQSPSNKVTEKGKDVELRCDPISGHTALYWYRQSLGQGLEFLIYFQGNSAPDKSGLPSDRFSAERTGGSVSTLTIQRTQQEDSAVYLCASSLFTAGELFFGEGSRLTVL.

This clonotype was found a few times. The CDR3 nucleotides read TGTGCCAGCAGCTTAGCGACGGGGTCCAAAAACATTCAGTACTTC. This encodes CASSLATGSKNIQYF. V usage is TRBV7-9 and J usage is TRBJ2-4, with D possibly being TRBD2 (5 bases). Germline V gives CDR1 SEHNR, CDR2 FQNEAQ (reference sequence). CDR3 length equals 15 residues. Trimming removed 0 bases from V and 2 bases from J, with 8 bases in between.

The V and J genes are TRBV5-1 and TRBJ2-5, with 14 bases matching TRBD2. V shed 4 bases and J 3 bases; nucleotides not matched to a gene: 2. Germline V gives CDR1 SGHRS, CDR2 YFSETQ. This CDR3 is 15 amino acids long. The CDR3 bases are TGCGCCAGCAGCGTGGGACTAGCGGGGGAAGAGACCCAGTACTTC. Encoded protein: CASSVGLAGEETQYF.